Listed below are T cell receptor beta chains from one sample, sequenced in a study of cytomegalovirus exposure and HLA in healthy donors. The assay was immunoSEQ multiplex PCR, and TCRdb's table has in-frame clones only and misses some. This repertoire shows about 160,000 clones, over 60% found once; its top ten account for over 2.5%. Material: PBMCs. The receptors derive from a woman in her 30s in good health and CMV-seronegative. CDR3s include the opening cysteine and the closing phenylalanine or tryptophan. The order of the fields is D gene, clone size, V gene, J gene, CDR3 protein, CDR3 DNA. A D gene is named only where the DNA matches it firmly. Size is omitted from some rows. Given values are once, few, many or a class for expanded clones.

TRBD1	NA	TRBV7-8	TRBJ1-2	CASSLERRQGAEYGYTF	TGTGCCAGCAGCTTAGAGCGCAGACAGGGGGCAGAGTATGGCTACACCTTC
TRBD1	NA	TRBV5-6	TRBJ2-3	CASRTGGRTDTQYF	TGTGCCAGCAGGACAGGGGGCAGGACAGATACGCAGTATTTT
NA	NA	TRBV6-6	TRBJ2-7	CASSPLLAATYEQYF	TGTGCCAGCAGCCCCCTGCTAGCTGCCACCTACGAGCAGTACTTC
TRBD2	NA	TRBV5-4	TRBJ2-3	CASSLKAGASTDTQYF	TGTGCCAGCAGCTTGAAAGCGGGAGCTAGCACAGATACGCAGTATTTT
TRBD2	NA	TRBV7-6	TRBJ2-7	CASSAQGFRREDLSYEQYF	TGTGCCAGCAGCGCTCAGGGGTTTAGGCGGGAGGACCTCTCCTACGAGCAGTACTTC
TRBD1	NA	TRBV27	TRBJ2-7	CASSLGTGNFEQYF	TGTGCCAGCAGTTTAGGGACAGGGAACTTCGAGCAGTACTTC
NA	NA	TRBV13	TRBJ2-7	CASSFRGTYEQYF	TGTGCCAGCAGCTTCCGCGGAACCTACGAGCAGTACTTC
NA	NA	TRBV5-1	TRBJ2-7	CASSLEGGEQYF	TGCGCCAGCAGCTTGGAAGGGGGCGAGCAGTACTTC
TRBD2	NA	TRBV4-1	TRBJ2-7	CASSQVLAEYEQYF	TGCGCCAGCAGCCAAGTCCTAGCGGAATACGAGCAGTACTTC
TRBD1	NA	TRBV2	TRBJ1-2	CASKDRVSGYTF	TGTGCCAGCAAGGACAGGGTTTCTGGCTACACCTTC
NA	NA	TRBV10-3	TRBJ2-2	CAISESEGNTGELFF	TGTGCCATCAGTGAGTCAGAGGGAAACACCGGGGAGCTGTTTTTT
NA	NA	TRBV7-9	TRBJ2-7	CASSLWDFSYEQYF	TGTGCCAGCAGCTTGTGGGACTTCTCCTACGAGCAGTACTTC
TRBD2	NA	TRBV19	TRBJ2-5	CASSITTTGGQETQYF	TGTGCCAGTAGTATAACCACGACGGGAGGGCAAGAGACCCAGTACTTC
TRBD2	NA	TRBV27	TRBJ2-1	CASSLGLAGRDEQFF	TGTGCCAGCAGTTTAGGTCTAGCGGGTCGGGATGAGCAGTTCTTC
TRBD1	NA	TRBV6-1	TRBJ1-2	CASSAETGEHGYTF	TGTGCCAGCAGTGCAGAGACAGGGGAGCATGGCTACACCTTC
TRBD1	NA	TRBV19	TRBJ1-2	CASSSPGGYGYTF	TGTGCCAGTAGTAGCCCAGGGGGCTATGGCTACACCTTC
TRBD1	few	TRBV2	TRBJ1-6	CASGRDRDHSPLHF	TGTGCCAGCGGAAGGGACAGGGATCATTCACCCCTCCACTTT
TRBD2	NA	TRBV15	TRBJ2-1	CATSRASGGYNEQFF	TGTGCCACCAGCAGAGCTAGCGGGGGCTACAATGAGCAGTTCTTC
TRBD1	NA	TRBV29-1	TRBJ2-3	CSVGGTPGQGGIF	TGCAGCGTTGGCGGAACCCCGGGACAGGGGGGAATATTT
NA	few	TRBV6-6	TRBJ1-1	CASRTPVGEAFF	TGTGCCAGCAGGACACCGGTGGGTGAAGCTTTCTTT
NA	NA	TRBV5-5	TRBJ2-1	CASSFYNRENEQFF	TGTGCCAGCAGCTTTTACAATCGGGAGAATGAGCAGTTCTTC
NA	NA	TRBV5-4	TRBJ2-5	CASSPRTVQETQYF	TGTGCCAGCAGTCCTAGGACAGTCCAAGAGACCCAGTACTTC
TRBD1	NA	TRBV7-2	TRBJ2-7	CASSLGGQGTYEQYF	TGTGCCAGCAGCTTAGGGGGACAGGGAACCTACGAGCAGTACTTC
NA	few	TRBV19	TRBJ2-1	CASRQTSFYEQFF	TGTGCCAGTAGGCAGACTAGTTTCTATGAGCAGTTCTTC
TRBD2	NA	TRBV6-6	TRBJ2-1	CASSAKGLAGGEEQFF	TGTGCCAGCAGTGCCAAGGGACTAGCGGGAGGGGAGGAGCAGTTCTTC
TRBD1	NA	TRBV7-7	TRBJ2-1	CASSFGTGVSDEQFF	TGTGCTAGCAGCTTCGGGACAGGGGTAAGCGATGAGCAGTTCTTC
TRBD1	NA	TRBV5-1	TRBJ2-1	CASSPGTENGEQFF	TGCGCCAGCAGCCCGGGGACAGAAAACGGTGAGCAGTTCTTC
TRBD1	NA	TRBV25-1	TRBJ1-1	CASSEYGAGQGVGAFF	TGTGCCAGCAGTGAATACGGGGCGGGACAGGGTGTAGGAGCTTTCTTT
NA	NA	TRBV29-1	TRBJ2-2	CSANEGGRDTGELFF	TGCAGCGCTAACGAGGGGGGGAGGGACACCGGGGAGCTGTTTTTT
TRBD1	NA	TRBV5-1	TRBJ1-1	CASSYQGVGTEAFF	TGCGCCAGCAGCTACCAGGGGGTTGGCACTGAAGCTTTCTTT
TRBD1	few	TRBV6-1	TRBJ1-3	CASSEVRTGSTIYF	TGTGCCAGCAGTGAAGTCAGGACAGGAAGCACCATATATTTT
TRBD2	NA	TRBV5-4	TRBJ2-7	CASSSLAGSATYEQYF	TGTGCCAGCAGCTCGTTAGCGGGGTCGGCTACCTACGAGCAGTACTTC
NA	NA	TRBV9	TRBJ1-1	CARNQRAEAFF	TGTGCCAGGAATCAGCGGGCTGAAGCTTTCTTT
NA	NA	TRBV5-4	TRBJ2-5	CATGEGGKGETQYF	TGTGCCACAGGCGAGGGCGGGAAGGGAGAGACCCAGTACTTC
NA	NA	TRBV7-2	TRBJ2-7	CASSLGGHAGEQYF	TGTGCCAGCAGCTTAGGGGGGCACGCGGGCGAGCAGTACTTC
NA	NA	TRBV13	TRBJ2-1	CASSSQGWGTSGYNEQFF	TGTGCCAGCAGCTCTCAGGGGTGGGGGACGAGTGGCTACAATGAGCAGTTCTTC
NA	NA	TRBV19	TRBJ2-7	CASSPPSSYEQYF	TGTGCCAGTAGTCCCCCGTCCTCCTACGAGCAGTACTTC
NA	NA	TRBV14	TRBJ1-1	CASSQDQGNTEAFF	TGTGCCAGCAGCCAAGACCAGGGAAACACTGAAGCTTTCTTT
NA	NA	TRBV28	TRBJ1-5	CASSLSGYQPQHF	TGTGCCAGCAGTTTATCGGGGTATCAGCCCCAGCATTTT
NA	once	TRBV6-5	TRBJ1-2	CASSYSSGGRVGYTF	TGTGCCAGCAGTTACTCGAGTGGAGGGAGAGTGGGCTACACCTTC
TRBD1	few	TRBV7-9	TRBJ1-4	CASSFSGQGRSEKLFF	TGTGCCAGCAGCTTCTCGGGACAGGGGCGGAGTGAAAAACTGTTTTTT
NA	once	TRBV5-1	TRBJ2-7	CASSLRPGDEQYF	TGCGCCAGCAGCTTGAGGCCGGGGGACGAGCAGTACTTC
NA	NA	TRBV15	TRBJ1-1	CATSRVQGNTEAFF	TGTGCCACCAGCAGAGTACAGGGGAACACTGAAGCTTTCTTT
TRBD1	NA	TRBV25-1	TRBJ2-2	CASSELDRDTGELFF	TGTGCCAGCAGTGAATTGGACAGGGACACCGGGGAGCTGTTTTTT
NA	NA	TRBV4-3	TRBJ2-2	CASSLSQDPLSFGELFF	TGCGCCAGCAGCCTAAGCCAAGATCCTCTCTCATTCGGGGAGCTGTTTTTT
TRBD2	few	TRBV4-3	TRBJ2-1	CASSQGLGLAGVHEQFF	TGCGCCAGCAGCCAAGGTCTAGGACTAGCGGGAGTCCATGAGCAGTTCTTC
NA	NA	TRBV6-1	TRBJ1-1	CASSATFDTEAFF	TGTGCCAGCAGTGCTACGTTTGACACTGAAGCTTTCTTT
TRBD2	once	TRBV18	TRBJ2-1	CASSLSGASYNEQFF	TGTGCCAGCTCACTTAGCGGGGCCTCCTACAATGAGCAGTTCTTC
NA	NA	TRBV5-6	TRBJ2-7	CASSVGGRTTYEQYF	TGTGCCAGCAGCGTGGGGGGACGGACTACCTACGAGCAGTACTTC
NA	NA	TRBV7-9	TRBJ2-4	CSSSLVKEGGIQYF	TGTTCCAGCAGCTTAGTGAAGGAGGGGGGGATTCAGTACTTC
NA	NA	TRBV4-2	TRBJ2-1	CASSQDERGAGALGNEQFF	TGTGCCAGCAGCCAAGATGAACGAGGGGCAGGGGCGTTGGGTAATGAGCAGTTCTTC
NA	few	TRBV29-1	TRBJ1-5	CSVQTGGGGQPQHF	TGCAGCGTTCAAACGGGGGGGGGCGGGCAGCCCCAGCATTTT
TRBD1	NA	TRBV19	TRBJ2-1	CASSIRTGGKFF	TGTGCCAGTAGTATAAGGACAGGGGGGAAGTTCTTC